These T cell receptor beta chains were read from a single sample in a study of spatial heterogeneity in lung cancer. TCRdb fed the 5' RACE reads into MiXCR, producing one record per CDR3 protein. The sample records thousands of distinct CDR3 sequences, about a sixth being singletons. The sequences come from PBMCs, collected at surgery. The receptors stem from a male donor with early-stage non-small cell lung cancer. The CDR3 runs from the conserved cysteine through the conserved F or W. The order of the fields is clone size, V gene, J gene, D gene, CDR3 DNA, CDR3 protein. The D gene is left open where the match is weak. Size is omitted from some rows. Given values are once, few, many or a class for expanded clones.

few,TRBV3-1,TRBJ2-2,.,TGTGCCAGCAGCCAAGAGGGCCGGGAGCTGTTTTTT,CASSQEGRELFF
medium-sized,TRBV7-8,TRBJ2-3,TRBD2,TGTGCCAGCAGAAGAGGAGCGGGAGGTGCAGATACGCAGTATTTT,CASRRGAGGADTQYF
medium-sized,TRBV20-1,TRBJ2-7,.,TGCAGTCCTCACCAGCCCTCGACCTACGAGCAGTACTTC,CSPHQPSTYEQYF
.,TRBV30,TRBJ1-6,TRBD1,TGTGCCTGGGACGCCGGGACAGTACAAAACTCACCCCTCCACTTT,CAWDAGTVQNSPLHF
.,TRBV29-1,TRBJ2-3,TRBD1,TGCAGCGTGGGGACAGCAGATACGCAGTATTTT,CSVGTADTQYF
.,TRBV20-1,TRBJ2-5,TRBD1,TGCAGTGCTGAGGGACAGCAAGAGACCCAGTACTTC,CSAEGQQETQYF
medium-sized,TRBV11-2,TRBJ2-6,.,TGTGCCAGCAGCTTACAGCAGAGGCACAGGAGCTCTGGGGCCAACGTCCTGACTTTC,CASSLQQRHRSSGANVLTF
medium-sized,TRBV2,TRBJ2-1,.,TGTGCCAGCTCAGCACGTGATCCCTACAATGAGCAGTTCTTC,CASSARDPYNEQFF
many,TRBV11-1,TRBJ2-7,TRBD2,TGTGCCAGCACCTCAGCTATGGCGGGAGGTGTTTACGAGCAGTACTTC,CASTSAMAGGVYEQYF
.,TRBV20-1,TRBJ1-5,.,TGCAGTGCTTTATCTCCGAGGTCTGCTCAGCCCCAGCATTTT,CSALSPRSAQPQHF
few,TRBV27,TRBJ1-4,.,TGTGCCAGCAGTTTCGGACAGAGTAATGAAAAACTGTTTTTT,CASSFGQSNEKLFF
medium-sized,TRBV2,TRBJ2-1,.,TGTGCCAGCAGGGCTGAGACGAGTGCCAATGAGCAGTTCTTC,CASRAETSANEQFF
medium-sized,TRBV6-2/TRBV6-3,TRBJ2-7,.,TGTGCCAGCCGTAGGGAAGTGAAATACGAGCAGTACTTC,CASRREVKYEQYF
medium-sized,TRBV30,TRBJ2-1,.,TGTGCCTGGAGTGTAATGGTGGGAAAAAAAAATGAGCAGTTCTTC,CAWSVMVGKKNEQFF
medium-sized,TRBV10-3,TRBJ1-1,TRBD1,TGTGCCATCAGACTGGACGGGACAGGGTGGACTGAAGCTTTCTTT,CAIRLDGTGWTEAFF
many,TRBV20-1,TRBJ2-7,.,TGCAGTGCTTTATACCCTTCGGGGTACGAGCAGTACTTC,CSALYPSGYEQYF
few,TRBV29-1,TRBJ2-1,TRBD1,TGCAGCGTCCCGGACAGGCTGGGCTTCTACAATGAGCAGTTCTTC,CSVPDRLGFYNEQFF
medium-sized,TRBV28,TRBJ2-1,.,TGTGCCAGCACCACTTCTGGGAATGAGCAGTTCTTC,CASTTSGNEQFF
few,TRBV28,TRBJ2-2,.,TGTGCGGCCCAGCGGGCTAACACCGGGGAGCTGTTTTTT,CAAQRANTGELFF
many,TRBV10-3,TRBJ2-3,TRBD2,TGTGCCACCGGGGGGGCCACAGATACGCAGTATTTT,CATGGATDTQYF
many,TRBV28,TRBJ1-1,.,TGTGCCGTCGAAGGGGCAGGGCAGCCTTACACTGAAGCTTTCTTT,CAVEGAGQPYTEAFF
many,TRBV15,TRBJ2-3,.,TGTGCCACCAGCAGAGATCTGGCGGCCACAAGCACAGATACGCAGTATTTT,CATSRDLAATSTDTQYF
medium-sized,TRBV29-1,TRBJ2-1,.,TGCAGCGGAGTGTACACTGAGCAGTTCTTC,CSGVYTEQFF
.,TRBV2,TRBJ1-1,.,TGTGCCAGCAGTGCCGATCATGAAGCTTTCTTT,CASSADHEAFF
medium-sized,TRBV3-1,TRBJ2-7,.,TGTGCCAGCAGCCAACAATATCCCACGAGCTCCTACGAGCAGTACTTC,CASSQQYPTSSYEQYF
.,TRBV4-3,TRBJ1-2,.,TGCGCCAGCAGCCCCAGGGAAGTGGGTGGCTACACCTTC,CASSPREVGGYTF
medium-sized,TRBV7-2,TRBJ1-2,.,TGTGCCAGCAGCTTAGCGGGGGGGCTGTATGGCTACACCTTC,CASSLAGGLYGYTF
medium-sized,TRBV28,TRBJ2-7,.,TGTGCCAGCAGTCCTAACAGGGGGGGCGACGAGCAGTACTTC,CASSPNRGGDEQYF
.,TRBV20-1,TRBJ2-7,TRBD1,TGCAGTGCCAGAGACAGGGCCGCCTACGAGCAGTACTTC,CSARDRAAYEQYF
many,TRBV9,TRBJ2-1,.,TGTGCCAGCAGCTTTTCCGGGACTCGGGGCAATGAGCAGTTCTTC,CASSFSGTRGNEQFF
.,TRBV6-2/TRBV6-3,TRBJ2-4,.,TGTGCCAGCAGTTACGACCATCCCCCAAACATTCAGTACTTC,CASSYDHPPNIQYF
medium-sized,TRBV6-1,TRBJ1-4,.,TGTGCCAGCGTCGCACTATCTGCAACTAATGAAAAACTGTTTTTT,CASVALSATNEKLFF
medium-sized,TRBV6-2/TRBV6-3,TRBJ2-7,.,TGTGCCAGCAGTTACCCCGAGGTGGAAGAGCAGTACTTC,CASSYPEVEEQYF
many,TRBV29-1,TRBJ2-7,.,TGCAGCGTTGTTCGGACACCGTTGGCCGACGAGCAGTACTTC,CSVVRTPLADEQYF
medium-sized,TRBV29-1,TRBJ1-1,.,TGCAGCGTTGAGGCTCTTCCACCTGAAGCTTTCTTT,CSVEALPPEAFF
medium-sized,TRBV12-3/TRBV12-4,TRBJ2-5,TRBD1,TGTGCCAGCAGCCGACAGGGGTTCCAAGAGACCCAGTACTTC,CASSRQGFQETQYF
few,TRBV9,TRBJ2-1,.,TGTGCCAGCAGCGTAGGAAGCGGATCTGTGAATGAGCAGTTCTTC,CASSVGSGSVNEQFF
many,TRBV2,TRBJ2-3,.,TGTGCCAGCACAGGAGGGTACACAGATACGCAGTATTTT,CASTGGYTDTQYF
.,TRBV20-1,TRBJ2-3,.,TGCAGTGACGGGGGAATCTCTAGCACAGATACGCAGTATTTT,CSDGGISSTDTQYF
.,TRBV9,TRBJ2-6,TRBD1,TGTGCCAGCAGCCGCGGACAGGGGGGCTTGATTACTGGGGCCAACGTCCTGACTTTC,CASSRGQGGLITGANVLTF
many,TRBV10-3,TRBJ2-1,TRBD1,TGTGCCATCAGTGAGGGAAGGGGGCAGCAGTTCTTC,CAISEGRGQQFF
medium-sized,TRBV18,TRBJ2-2,.,TGTGCCAGCTCACCGGGACTTTCCACCGGGGAGCTGTTTTTT,CASSPGLSTGELFF
medium-sized,TRBV19,TRBJ2-7,.,TGTGCCAGTAGCGAACAGGGCCTGATCTCCTACGAGCAGTACTTC,CASSEQGLISYEQYF
medium-sized,TRBV7-6,TRBJ2-6,.,TGTGCCAGCACCCTTAACCAGCAGGGGAGACCTGGGGCCAACGTCCTGACTTTC,CASTLNQQGRPGANVLTF
medium-sized,TRBV7-2,TRBJ1-6,.,TGTGCCAGCAGCTTAGCCAGGGGAGGTTCACCCCTCCACTTT,CASSLARGGSPLHF
medium-sized,TRBV20-1,TRBJ1-1,.,TGCAGTGCTACCCCGTCCGAACCGCCTTTCTTT,CSATPSEPPFF
medium-sized,TRBV9,TRBJ1-3,.,TGTGCCAGCAGCCACGGGGGGGGCTCTGGAAACACCATATATTTT,CASSHGGGSGNTIYF
.,TRBV7-2,TRBJ2-2,.,TGTGCCAGCAGCTTCACAGGGACCACCGGGGAGCTGTTTTTT,CASSFTGTTGELFF
medium-sized,TRBV23-1,TRBJ2-7,.,TGCGCCAGCAGTCAGACAGGTTTCTCCTACGAGCAGTACTTC,CASSQTGFSYEQYF
many,TRBV28,TRBJ2-3,TRBD1,TGTGCCAGCAGTTCGTCGGGACAGGGTACAGATACGCAGTATTTT,CASSSSGQGTDTQYF
few,TRBV20-1,TRBJ2-1,TRBD2,TGCAGTGGGGCCCCCAGCGGGAGGAGGAATGAGCAGTTCTTC,CSGAPSGRRNEQFF
medium-sized,TRBV11-2,TRBJ2-6,.,TGTGCCAGCAGCCGCGCCAGCTCTGGGGCCAACGTCCTGACTTTC,CASSRASSGANVLTF
medium-sized,TRBV24-1,TRBJ2-3,.,TGTGCCACCAGTCCGAAGCGTACAGATACGCAGTATTTT,CATSPKRTDTQYF